The sequence of this TCR beta chain was determined in a study of T cell changes during pregnancy in multiple sclerosis. The V gene lost 1 base and the J gene lost 4 bases, with 13 bases spanning the gap. The CDR3 sequence is 15 residues long. Germline CDR1 is SEHNR and CDR2 is FQNEAQ (reference sequence). Generated by immunoSEQ multiplex PCR, the TCRdb table keeps only in-frame clones and is missing some. The table shows nearly 110,000 clones, with 85% to 95% occurring only once. The TCR originated in a female donor with multiple sclerosis, enrolled in a pregnancy study. The V and J genes are TRBV7-9 and TRBJ2-5; no definite D call. The input for sequencing was peripheral blood, taken after pregnancy. CDR3 loop: CASSLELAVTETQYF. The CDR3 DNA sequence: TGTGCCAGCAGCTTAGAGTTGGCAGTAACAGAGACCCAGTACTTC.